This TCR beta chain appears in the sequencing data of a study of monozygotic twins with inflammatory bowel disease. General study findings and limits: IBD patients, compared with healthy twins, shared fewer clonotypes with others (especially with disease activity). Individual T cell subtypes were not distinguishable. Concordant and discordant twins showed no difference in repertoire similarity, possibly from limited power.

A remark on this clonotype: Its antigen remains unidentified.

The length of the CDR3 is 14 residues. Per the germline V gene, CDR1 is MDHEN and CDR2 is SYDVKM. Researchers generated cDNA in eight separate reactions per sample. TCRdb derives one entry per CDR3 protein from the 5' RACE reads, leaving out DNA. The repertoire shows under 200,000 distinct CDR3 sequences; the top ten hold approximately 2.5%. Sample: blood. This receptor was obtained from a human donor with ulcerative colitis or Crohn's disease, or a healthy co-twin of an affected twin (not recorded which). The chain is built from TRBV28 and TRBJ2-7; TCRdb gives TRBD2 as the D gene, but with no DNA this cannot be confirmed. CDR3 loop: CASSYAGILYEQYF.